This passage covers 25 T cell receptor beta chains from one sample sequenced in a study of shared clonotypes between healthy human individuals. Sequencing used immunoSEQ multiplex PCR; TCRdb keeps in-frame clones, though not all of them. The repertoire holds some 2 million clones, 85% to 95% seen once, with roughly 0.13% in the top ten. The sample was naive CD4+ T cells sorted from blood. As to subset: CD45RA+ positively selected. These receptors all stem from a man aged 18 to 29 in good health.

This clone was observed once. The genes are TRBV2 and TRBJ1-2; D may be TRBD1 (5 bases). There are 15 residues in the CDR3. Per germline, CDR1 SNHLY and CDR2 FYNNEI. Trimming stripped 3 bases from V and 1 base from J, with 12 bases between. CDR3 nucleotides: TGTGCCAGCAGTGATGAAGGGGCTCTTAACTATGGCTACACCTTC. Translation: CASSDEGALNYGYTF.

This clone turned up a few times. The sample carries other DNA sequences with the same CDR3. The CDR3 DNA is TGTGCCAGCTCACCGACAGGGGGCAATCAGCCCCAGCATTTT. It encodes CASSPTGGNQPQHF. The chain combines TRBV18 with TRBJ1-5; 8 nucleotides match TRBD1. The CDR3 extends over 14 amino acids. Germline CDR1 and CDR2: KGHSH and LQKENI. After removal of 3 bases from V and 2 bases from J, the junction contained 0 bases not matched to a gene.

V gene TRBV5-1 combines with J gene TRBJ2-3; 7 bases match TRBD2. CDR1 is SGHRS, CDR2 YFSETQ, per germline. V lost 0 bases to trimming and J lost 0 bases; unmatched junction nucleotides: 4. This CDR3 contains 16 residues. CDR3 loop: CASSLVLSGSTDTQYF. In DNA, the CDR3 is TGCGCCAGCAGCTTGGTTCTTAGCGGGAGCACAGATACGCAGTATTTT. Filled out from reference TRBV5-1 and TRBJ2-3, the complete variable domain reads KAGVTQTPRYLIKTRGQQVTLSCSPISGHRSVSWYQQTPGQGLQFLFEYFSETQRNKGNFPGRFSGRQFSNSRSEMNVSTLELGDSALYLCASSLVLSGSTDTQYFGPGTRLTVL.

The V gene is TRBV30, the J gene TRBJ2-5, with 7 bases fitting TRBD2. This CDR3 spans 17 amino acids. Per germline, CDR1 GTSNPN and CDR2 SVGIG (reference sequence). Losses at the gene ends were 5 bases for V and 5 bases for J; bases not matched to a gene: 20. The CDR3 here is CAWGVFKGGKVGETQYF. CDR3 coding DNA: TGTGCCTGGGGAGTCTTTAAGGGAGGGAAGGTCGGGGAGACCCAGTACTTC.

This sequence joins TRBV11-2 and TRBJ2-7, with 8 positions matching TRBD1. CDR1 is SGHAT and CDR2 is FQNNGV in the germline V gene. The CDR3 has 15 amino acids. Trimming cost V 5 bases and J 3 bases; bases outside gene matches: 9. The CDR3, as DNA: TGTGCCAGCAGCCCCAGGACAGGGATCGGCTACGAGCAGTACTTC. Encoded protein: CASSPRTGIGYEQYF. The full variable domain, its missing parts supplied by reference TRBV11-2 and TRBJ2-7, is EAGVAQSPRYKIIEKRQSVAFWCNPISGHATLYWYQQILGQGPKLLIQFQNNGVVDDSQLPKDRFSAERLKGVDSTLKIQPAKLEDSAVYLCASSPRTGIGYEQYFGPGTRLTVT.

This clone has a single count. The chain joins TRBV6-5 to TRBJ1-2; possible D gene TRBD1, 5 bases. Germline lookup yields CDR1 MNHEY and CDR2 SVGAGI. V was clipped by 5 bases and J by 5 bases, with 12 bases between them. The CDR3 length is 13 residues. CDR3 loop: CASSPSGGYGYTF. The CDR3 bases are TGTGCCAGCAGTCCCAGCGGGGGGTATGGCTACACCTTC.

The chain recombines TRBV27 with TRBJ1-6, with TRBD1 identical over 9 bases. CDR1 is MNHEY and CDR2 is SMNVEV in the germline V gene (reference sequence). This CDR3 comprises 16 residues. J lost 10 bases, V lost 3 bases, and 10 bases had no gene match. Written as DNA, the CDR3 is TGTGCCAGCAGTTTCGCGGGACGGACAGGGGCATCACCCCTCCACTTT. It yields the protein CASSFAGRTGASPLHF.

The genes are TRBV7-6 and TRBJ1-2; D is possibly TRBD1 (5 bases). CDR1 is SGHVS, CDR2 FNYEAQ, per germline. This CDR3 contains 14 residues. V was pared by 1 base and J by 4 bases, with 10 bases between. The CDR3 DNA reads as TGTGCCAGCAGCTTAGGGGACGTGGGCTATGGCTACACCTTC. Amino acid sequence: CASSLGDVGYGYTF.

The J gene is TRBJ1-5, the V gene TRBV6-5; D ambiguous. The CDR3 totals 13 residues. V was pared by 5 bases and J by 0 bases, with 5 bases between. Germline V gene lookup returns CDR1 MNHEY and CDR2 SVGAGI. CDR3 region: CASSGVSNQPQHF. Here the CDR3 DNA reads TGTGCCAGCAGTGGGGTTAGCAATCAGCCCCAGCATTTT.

To note about this clone: Distinct nucleotide sequences in the sample also encode this CDR3. This chain joins TRBV5-1 and TRBJ2-1, with no clear D. With 1 base removed from V and 1 base from J, the gap between germline ends came to 9 bases. Germline loops: CDR1 SGHRS, CDR2 YFSETQ. CDR3 length equals 15 residues. The CDR3 DNA sequence: TGCGCCAGCAGCTTGCTCCCCGGGTCCTACAATGAGCAGTTCTTC. It specifies CASSLLPGSYNEQFF.

The CDR3 loop is CATSREVSTDTQYF. CDR3 bases: TGTGCCACCAGCAGAGAGGTTAGCACAGATACGCAGTATTTT. The chain couples TRBV15 to TRBJ2-3; D unclear. Trimming removed 0 bases from V and 0 bases from J, with 4 bases in between. Germline CDR1 is LNHNV and CDR2 is YYDKDF (reference sequence). This CDR3 has 14 amino acids.

This chain joins TRBV9 and TRBJ2-5; 16 bases match TRBD2. This CDR3 spans 19 amino acids. CDR1 and CDR2 (germline): SGDLS, YYNGEE. The V segment lost 2 bases and the J segment 1 base; nucleotides outside the gene matches: 8. This CDR3 is CASSVAPGLAGGRQETQYF. In DNA, the CDR3 is TGTGCCAGCAGCGTGGCCCCGGGACTAGCGGGGGGGCGCCAAGAGACCCAGTACTTC.

The chain combines TRBV6-4 with TRBJ2-7; D remains ambiguous. The CDR3 is 13 amino acids. V lost 6 bases and J lost 0, with 9 bases in between. Germline CDR1 is MRHNA and CDR2 is SNTAGT. CDR3 DNA sequence: TGTGCCAGCAGCCAGGAACCCTCCTACGAGCAGTACTTC. Translation: CASSQEPSYEQYF.

J is TRBJ1-1 and V is TRBV5-1; 11 nucleotides match TRBD1. This CDR3 is 16 amino acids long. Germline lookup yields CDR1 SGHRS and CDR2 YFSETQ. V lost 2 bases, J lost 2 bases, and 5 bases stayed unmatched. CDR3 loop: CASSFGQGASNTEAFF. In DNA form, the CDR3 reads TGCGCCAGCAGCTTTGGACAGGGGGCCTCTAACACTGAAGCTTTCTTT.

The chain joins TRBV2 to TRBJ1-2; 7 bases map to TRBD1. Losses at the gene ends were 6 bases for V and 8 bases for J; bases not matched to a gene: 9. This CDR3 is 13 amino acids long. The germline V gene encodes CDR1 SNHLY and CDR2 FYNNEI. The CDR3 protein is CASRDRPSFGYTF. The CDR3 DNA follows: TGTGCCAGCAGGGACAGGCCCTCTTTCGGCTACACCTTC. Combining the CDR3 with reference TRBV2 and TRBJ1-2 gives the whole variable domain EPEVTQTPSHQVTQMGQEVILRCVPISNHLYFYWYRQILGQKVEFLVSFYNNEISEKSEIFDDQFSVERPDGSNFTLKIRSTKLEDSAMYFCASRDRPSFGYTFGSGTRLTVV.

About this clone itself: The same CDR3 also results from other DNA sequences found in this sample. The CDR3 reads CASSSKDEQYF. For the CDR3, the DNA is TGTGCCAGCTCATCTAAGGACGAGCAGTACTTC. The chain carries TRBV18 and TRBJ2-7, with unresolved D. V lost 5 bases and J lost 5, with 7 bases in between. Germline lookup yields CDR1 KGHSH and CDR2 LQKENI. This CDR3 has 11 residues.

The rearrangement joins TRBV4-1 to TRBJ2-7, with D perhaps TRBD1 or TRBD2 (5 bases each). CDR1 MGHRA and CDR2 YSYEKL come from the germline V gene. The CDR3 contains 18 residues. The V gene lost 0 bases and the J gene lost 3 bases, with 21 bases spanning the gap. The CDR3 DNA reads TGCGCCAGCAGCCAAGATAATTCCCGGGGCAGGTTTTTCTACGAGCAGTACTTC. Residues: CASSQDNSRGRFFYEQYF.

The CDR3 DNA reads as TGTGCCAGCAGCATTAATTCGGCTAGCCGCACAGATACGCAGTATTTT. Protein product: CASSINSASRTDTQYF. The chain carries TRBV7-9 and TRBJ2-3, with TRBD2 as a possible D gene (5 bases). CDR3 length equals 16 residues. V was cut by 5 bases and J by 1 base, with 16 bases left in between. From germline, CDR1 is SEHNR and CDR2 FQNEAQ (reference sequence).

The V gene is TRBV18, the J gene TRBJ1-4, with a possible D match to TRBD1 (6 bases). V lost 3 bases and J 8 bases, leaving 16 bases between the germline ends. The V gene's germline CDR1 is KGHSH and CDR2 LQKENI. CDR3 length: 15 amino acids. The DNA of the CDR3 is TGTGCCAGCTCACCCGGGACAACGGCGAGGGAAAAACTGTTTTTT. Residues: CASSPGTTAREKLFF. Looking up the rest from reference TRBV18 and TRBJ1-4 gives the full variable domain: NAGVMQNPRHLVRRRGQEARLRCSPMKGHSHVYWYRQLPEEGLKFMVYLQKENIIDESGMPKERFSAEFPKEGPSILRIQQVVRGDSAAYFCASSPGTTAREKLFFGSGTQLSVL.

This chain links TRBV27 with TRBJ2-1; TRBD1 agrees at 8 bases. J was trimmed by 3 bases and V by 6 bases; bases with no gene match: 4. The CDR3 runs 14 residues. Germline CDR1 reads MNHEY; CDR2 reads SMNVEV (reference sequence). CDR3 in amino acids: CASRTTGDYNEQFF. In nucleotides, the CDR3 is TGTGCCAGCAGGACGACAGGGGACTACAATGAGCAGTTCTTC.

This sequence joins TRBV6-1 and TRBJ2-2, with TRBD1 matching over 9 bases. The length of the CDR3 is 15 residues. Germline CDR1 and CDR2: MNHNS and SASEGT. V shed 6 bases and J 0 bases; nucleotides not matched to a gene: 2. The CDR3 bases are TGTGCCAGCAGGGACAGGGGACCGAACACCGGGGAGCTGTTTTTT. This translates into CASRDRGPNTGELFF.

V gene TRBV28 combines with J gene TRBJ2-7; D is unclear. V was trimmed by 2 bases and J by 5 bases, leaving 4 bases between them. Germline V gene sequence: CDR1 MDHEN, CDR2 SYDVKM. The CDR3 runs 11 residues. The CDR3 spells CASSLQNEQYF. In DNA, the CDR3 is TGTGCCAGCAGTTTACAGAACGAGCAGTACTTC.

This sequence joins TRBV12-5 and TRBJ2-7; 9 nucleotides match TRBD2. CDR1 is LGHNT, CDR2 FRNRAP, per germline. The CDR3 spans 16 residues. After removal of 6 bases from V and 0 bases from J, the junction contained 9 bases not matched to a gene. CDR3 in DNA: TGTGCTAGTGGGGACTCGAATAGCGGGAGCTCCTACGAGCAGTACTTC. Its translation is CASGDSNSGSSYEQYF.

The chain combines TRBV7-9 with TRBJ1-6; the D is unclear. This CDR3 has 18 amino acids. Germline CDR1 is SEHNR and CDR2 is FQNEAQ (reference sequence). V gave up 1 base and J gave up 0 bases, with 13 bases separating them. The CDR3 region is CASSLVAGKSSYNSPLHF. Written as DNA, the CDR3 is TGTGCCAGCAGCTTAGTCGCAGGAAAGAGCTCCTATAATTCACCCCTCCACTTT.

The chain joins TRBV4-1 to TRBJ2-4; 8 bases map to TRBD1. J gave up 7 bases and V 4 bases, and 6 bases lay outside the gene matches. The CDR3 is 14 amino acids. Looked up from germline, CDR1 is MGHRA and CDR2 is YSYEKL. The CDR3 protein is CASSLTRDRNIQYF. The DNA for the CDR3 is TGCGCCAGCAGCCTAACCCGGGACAGGAACATTCAGTACTTC.